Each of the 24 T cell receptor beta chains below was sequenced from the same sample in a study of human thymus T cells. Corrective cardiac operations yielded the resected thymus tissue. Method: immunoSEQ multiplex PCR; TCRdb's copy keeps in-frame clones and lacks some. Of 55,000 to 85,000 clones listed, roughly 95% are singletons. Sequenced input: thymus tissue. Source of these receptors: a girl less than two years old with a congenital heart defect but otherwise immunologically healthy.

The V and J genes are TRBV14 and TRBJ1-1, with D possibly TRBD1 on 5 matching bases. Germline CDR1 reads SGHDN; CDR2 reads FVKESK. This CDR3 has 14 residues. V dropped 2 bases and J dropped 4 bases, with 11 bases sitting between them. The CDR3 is CASSQIMGGTEAFF. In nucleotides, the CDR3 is TGTGCCAGCAGCCAAATTATGGGGGGCACTGAAGCTTTCTTT.

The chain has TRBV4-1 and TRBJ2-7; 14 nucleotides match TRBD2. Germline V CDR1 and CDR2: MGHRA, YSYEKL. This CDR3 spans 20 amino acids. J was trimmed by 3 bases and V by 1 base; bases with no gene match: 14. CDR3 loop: CASSQGGTSGSSPPDYEQYF. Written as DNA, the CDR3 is TGCGCCAGCAGCCAAGGGGGGACTAGCGGGAGTTCCCCCCCTGACTACGAGCAGTACTTC.

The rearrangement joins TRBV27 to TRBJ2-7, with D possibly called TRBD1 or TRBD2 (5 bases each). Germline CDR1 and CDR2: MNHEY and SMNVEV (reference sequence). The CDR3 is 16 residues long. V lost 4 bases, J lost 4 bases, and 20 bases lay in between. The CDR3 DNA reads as TGTGCCAGCAGTTCCCGACGGGACCGATATAGTTACGAGCAGTACTTC. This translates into CASSSRRDRYSYEQYF.

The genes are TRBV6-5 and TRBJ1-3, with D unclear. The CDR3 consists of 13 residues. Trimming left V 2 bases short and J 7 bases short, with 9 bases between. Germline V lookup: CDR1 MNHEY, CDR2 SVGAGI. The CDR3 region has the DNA TGTGCCAGCAGTTACCTGCGGGGTAACACCATATATTTT. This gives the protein CASSYLRGNTIYF.

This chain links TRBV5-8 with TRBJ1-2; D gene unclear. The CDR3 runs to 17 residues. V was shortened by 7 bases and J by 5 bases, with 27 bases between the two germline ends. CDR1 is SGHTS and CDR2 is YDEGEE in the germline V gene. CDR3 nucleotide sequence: TGTGCCAGCCCTAGAGCGAGGATTGTCAGCGGGAATTATGGCTACACCTTC. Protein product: CASPRARIVSGNYGYTF.

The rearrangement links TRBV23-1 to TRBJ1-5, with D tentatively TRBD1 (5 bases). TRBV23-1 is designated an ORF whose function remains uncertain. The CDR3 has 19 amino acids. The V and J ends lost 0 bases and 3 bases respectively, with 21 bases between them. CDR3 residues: CASSQSTPWALGDNQPQHF. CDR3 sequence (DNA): TGCGCCAGCAGTCAATCGACCCCCTGGGCCCTGGGGGACAATCAGCCCCAGCATTTT.

CDR3: CASSLSLDPGQGGYNEQFF. The CDR3 nucleotides read TGTGCCAGCAGCTTGTCTCTAGACCCGGGACAGGGGGGTTACAATGAGCAGTTCTTC. The rearrangement joins TRBV5-6 to TRBJ2-1; 11 bases align to TRBD1. Germline V gene lookup returns CDR1 SGHDT and CDR2 YYEEEE. This CDR3 is 19 amino acids long. The V gene end was trimmed by 1 base and the J gene end by 4 bases; junction bases not matched to a gene: 13.

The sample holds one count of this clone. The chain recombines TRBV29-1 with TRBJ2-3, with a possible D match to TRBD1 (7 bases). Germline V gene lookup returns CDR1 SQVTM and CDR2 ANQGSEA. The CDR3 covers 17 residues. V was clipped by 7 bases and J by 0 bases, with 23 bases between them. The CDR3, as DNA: TGCAGCGGTTCCCCTGCGGGGACAGCCTCTAGCACAGATACGCAGTATTTT. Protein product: CSGSPAGTASSTDTQYF.

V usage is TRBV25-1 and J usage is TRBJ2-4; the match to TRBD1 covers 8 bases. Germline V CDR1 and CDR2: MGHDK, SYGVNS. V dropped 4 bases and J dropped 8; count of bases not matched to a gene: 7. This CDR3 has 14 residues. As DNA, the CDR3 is TGTGCCAGCAGTGCAGGACAGGGAGCGGACATTCAGTACTTC. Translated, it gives CASSAGQGADIQYF.

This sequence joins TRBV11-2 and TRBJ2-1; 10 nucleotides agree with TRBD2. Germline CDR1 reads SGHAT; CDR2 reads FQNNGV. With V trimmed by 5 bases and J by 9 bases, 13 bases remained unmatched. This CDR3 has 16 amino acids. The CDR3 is CASSPSGRAQAIEQFF. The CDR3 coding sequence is TGTGCCAGCAGCCCCAGCGGGAGGGCCCAGGCAATTGAGCAGTTCTTC.

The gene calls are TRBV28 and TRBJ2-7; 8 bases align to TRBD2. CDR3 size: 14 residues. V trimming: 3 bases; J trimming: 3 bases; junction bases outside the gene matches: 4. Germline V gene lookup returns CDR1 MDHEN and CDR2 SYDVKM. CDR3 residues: CASSFGLAGYEQYF. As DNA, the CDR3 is TGTGCCAGCAGTTTCGGCCTAGCGGGCTACGAGCAGTACTTC.

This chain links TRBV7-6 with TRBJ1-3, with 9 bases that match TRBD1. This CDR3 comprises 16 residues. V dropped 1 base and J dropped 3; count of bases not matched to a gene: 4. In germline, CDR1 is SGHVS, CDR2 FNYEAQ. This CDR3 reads CASSLVTGGIGNTIYF. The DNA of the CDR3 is TGTGCCAGCAGCTTAGTTACAGGGGGCATTGGAAACACCATATATTTT.

Here the CDR3 reads CATSRERTQGNQPQHF. Here the CDR3 DNA reads TGTGCCACCAGCAGAGAGAGAACACAGGGCAATCAGCCCCAGCATTTT. The chain employs TRBV15 and TRBJ1-5; D may be TRBD1 (5 bases). The germline gives CDR1 LNHNV, CDR2 YYDKDF (reference sequence). The CDR3 extends over 16 amino acids. Deletions cut 0 bases from V and 2 bases from J, with 11 bases between.

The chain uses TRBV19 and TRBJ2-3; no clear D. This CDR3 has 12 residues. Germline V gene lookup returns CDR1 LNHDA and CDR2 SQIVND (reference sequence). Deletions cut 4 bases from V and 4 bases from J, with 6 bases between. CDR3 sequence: CASSTIADTQYF. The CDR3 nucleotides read TGTGCCAGTAGTACAATCGCAGATACGCAGTATTTT.

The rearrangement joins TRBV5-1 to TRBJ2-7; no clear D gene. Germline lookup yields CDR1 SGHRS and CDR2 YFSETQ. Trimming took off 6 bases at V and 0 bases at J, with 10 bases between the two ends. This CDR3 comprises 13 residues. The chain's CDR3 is CASKGQDSYEQYF. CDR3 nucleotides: TGCGCCAGCAAAGGTCAGGACTCCTACGAGCAGTACTTC. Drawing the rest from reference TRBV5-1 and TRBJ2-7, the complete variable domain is KAGVTQTPRYLIKTRGQQVTLSCSPISGHRSVSWYQQTPGQGLQFLFEYFSETQRNKGNFPGRFSGRQFSNSRSEMNVSTLELGDSALYLCASKGQDSYEQYFGPGTRLTVT.

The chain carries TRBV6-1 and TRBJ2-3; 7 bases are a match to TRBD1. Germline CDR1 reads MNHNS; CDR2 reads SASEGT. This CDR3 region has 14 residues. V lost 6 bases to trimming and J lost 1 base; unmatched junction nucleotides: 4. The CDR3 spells CASRTGTRTDTQYF. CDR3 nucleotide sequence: TGTGCCAGCAGGACAGGGACCCGCACAGATACGCAGTATTTT.

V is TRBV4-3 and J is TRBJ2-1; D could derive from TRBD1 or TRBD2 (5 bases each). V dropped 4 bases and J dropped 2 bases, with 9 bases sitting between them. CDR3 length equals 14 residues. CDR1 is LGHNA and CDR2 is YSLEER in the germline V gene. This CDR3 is CASSPGTAYNEQFF. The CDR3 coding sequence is TGCGCCAGCAGCCCAGGGACGGCCTACAATGAGCAGTTCTTC.

The CDR3 here is CASSSRLAGFGTDTQYF. CDR3 sequence (DNA): TGTGCCAGCAGCTCGAGGCTAGCGGGATTTGGCACAGATACGCAGTATTTT. This chain links TRBV4-2 with TRBJ2-3; 9 bases fit TRBD2. The CDR3 has 17 amino acids. CDR1 is LGHNA, CDR2 YNFKEQ, per germline. V shed 5 bases, J shed 1 base, and the junction held 10 bases outside the gene matches.

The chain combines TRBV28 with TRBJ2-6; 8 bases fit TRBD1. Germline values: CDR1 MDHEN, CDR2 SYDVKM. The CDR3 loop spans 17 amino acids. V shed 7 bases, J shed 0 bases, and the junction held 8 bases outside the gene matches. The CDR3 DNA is TGTGCCAGCACCCGGGACAGGTTTGCCTCTGGGGCCAACGTCCTGACTTTC. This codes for CASTRDRFASGANVLTF. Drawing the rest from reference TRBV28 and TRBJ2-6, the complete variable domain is DVKVTQSSRYLVKRTGEKVFLECVQDMDHENMFWYRQDPGLGLRLIYFSYDVKMKEKGDIPEGYSVSREKKERFSLILESASTNQTSMYLCASTRDRFASGANVLTFGAGSRLTVL.

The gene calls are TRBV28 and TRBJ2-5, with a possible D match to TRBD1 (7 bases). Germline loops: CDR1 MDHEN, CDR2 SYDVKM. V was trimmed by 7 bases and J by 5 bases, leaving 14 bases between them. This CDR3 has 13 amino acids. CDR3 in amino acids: CASTQGGDETQYF. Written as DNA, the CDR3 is TGTGCCAGCACCCAGGGGGGAGATGAGACCCAGTACTTC.

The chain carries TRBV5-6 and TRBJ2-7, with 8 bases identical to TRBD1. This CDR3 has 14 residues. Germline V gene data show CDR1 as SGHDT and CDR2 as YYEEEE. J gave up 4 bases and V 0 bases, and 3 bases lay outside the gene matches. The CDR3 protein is CASSLGQGRYEQYF. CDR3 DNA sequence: TGTGCCAGCAGCTTGGGACAGGGGAGATACGAGCAGTACTTC.

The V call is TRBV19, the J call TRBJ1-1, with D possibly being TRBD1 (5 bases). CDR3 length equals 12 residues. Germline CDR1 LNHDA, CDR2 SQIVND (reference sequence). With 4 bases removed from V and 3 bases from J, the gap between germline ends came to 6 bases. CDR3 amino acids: CASSRGDTEAFF. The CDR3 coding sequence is TGTGCCAGTAGTAGGGGGGACACTGAAGCTTTCTTT.

In DNA form, the CDR3 reads TGTGCCAGCAGCGTCACGGGACTAGCGGGACGAGAGACCCAGTACTTC. The encoded protein is CASSVTGLAGRETQYF. J is TRBJ2-5 and V is TRBV7-2, with 13 bases matching TRBD2. With 5 bases clipped from V and 4 bases from J, the junction kept 7 bases outside the gene matches. Germline V gene data show CDR1 as SGHTA and CDR2 as FQGNSA. There are 16 residues in the CDR3.

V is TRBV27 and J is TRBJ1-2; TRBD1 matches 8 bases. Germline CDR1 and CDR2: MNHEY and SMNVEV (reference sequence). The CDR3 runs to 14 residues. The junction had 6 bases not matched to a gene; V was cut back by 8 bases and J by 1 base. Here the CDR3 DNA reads TGTGCCAGCGGACGACAGGGGCATAACTATGGCTACACCTTC. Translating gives CASGRQGHNYGYTF.